This TCR beta chain was sequenced during a study of cytomegalovirus exposure and HLA in healthy donors. TCRdb keeps only in-frame clones here, not all; method: immunoSEQ multiplex PCR. The repertoire holds 130,000 to 150,000 clones, with roughly nine tenths as singletons. The germline V gene has CDR1 MNHEY and CDR2 SMNVEV (reference sequence). The CDR3 spans 16 residues. The ends were cut back, 3 bases at V and 2 bases at J, with 16 bases in the middle. What was sequenced was PBMCs. The sequence derives from a young woman in good health and CMV-seropositive. This chain connects TRBV27 to TRBJ1-2; D remains unclear. As DNA, the CDR3 is TGTGCCAGCAGTTTGGTCGGAAGTATGGAGAACTATGGCTACACCTTC. This encodes CASSLVGSMENYGYTF.